Listed below are T cell receptor beta chains from one sample, sequenced in a study of technical replicates of blood from a few donors. Profiled with immunoSEQ multiplex PCR; TCRdb holds only in-frame clones, not every one. Of tens of thousands of clones in the sample, around nine tenths are singletons; the top ten hold 4.5% to 5%. Material: PBMCs. Receptors were obtained from a human donor in good health. Some clones in this sample may be carry-over from other donors' samples. CDR3s include the opening cysteine and the closing phenylalanine or tryptophan. The D gene is left open where the match is weak. Clone size is not always given. Where it is, it says once, few, many or a class for expanded clones.

size	J	V	length	D	CDR3	DNA
.	TRBJ2-2	TRBV7-9	15	TRBD2	CASSLTQGGTGELFF	TGTGCCAGCAGCCTCACGCAGGGAGGGACCGGGGAGCTGTTTTTT
.	TRBJ1-2	TRBV9	13	TRBD1	CASSTTGARGYTF	TGTGCCAGCAGCACGACAGGGGCGCGAGGCTACACCTTC
.	TRBJ1-3	TRBV6-5	13	.	CASRQVSGNTIYF	TGTGCCAGCCGACAGGTCTCTGGAAACACCATATATTTT
.	TRBJ1-1	TRBV4-2	15	.	CASSHKLGGDTEAFF	TGTGCCAGCAGCCATAAGTTGGGGGGGGACACTGAAGCTTTCTTT
.	TRBJ2-5	TRBV5-1	14	TRBD1	CASSPGTEQETQYF	TGCGCCAGCAGCCCCGGGACAGAACAAGAGACCCAGTACTTC
.	TRBJ1-2	TRBV6-1	15	TRBD1	CASSSTGPPNYGYTF	TGTGCCAGCAGCTCGACAGGGCCCCCTAACTATGGCTACACCTTC
once	TRBJ2-7	TRBV25-1	11	.	CASSRGYEQYF	TGTGCCAGCAGCCGGGGGTACGAGCAGTACTTC
once	TRBJ2-5	TRBV14	14	.	CASRGQRAQETQYF	TGTGCCAGTAGAGGACAGCGTGCTCAAGAGACCCAGTACTTC
once	TRBJ2-1	TRBV2	15	TRBD2	CASSVGTSGREGQFF	TGTGCCAGCAGTGTGGGGACTAGCGGGAGGGAGGGGCAGTTCTTC
.	TRBJ1-3	TRBV11-2	14	.	CASSLGTGGNTIYF	TGTGCCAGCAGCTTAGGTACAGGGGGAAACACCATATATTTT
.	TRBJ2-3	TRBV2	17	TRBD2	CASSVNGLAGSTDTQYF	TGTGCCAGCAGTGTGAACGGACTAGCGGGTAGCACAGATACGCAGTATTTT
.	TRBJ1-1	TRBV18	14	.	CASSLDSLNTEAFF	TGTGCCAGCTCGCTAGACTCTTTGAACACTGAAGCTTTCTTT
.	TRBJ2-6	TRBV18	16	TRBD1	CASSPGQGTGANVLTF	TGTGCCAGCTCACCCGGACAGGGGACTGGGGCCAACGTCCTGACTTTC
few	TRBJ2-5	TRBV27	16	TRBD2	CASSLTSGRSLETQYF	TGTGCCAGCAGTTTGACTAGCGGGAGGTCATTGGAGACCCAGTACTTC
.	TRBJ1-6	TRBV27	17	.	CASSPQEVSSYNSPLHF	TGTGCCAGCAGTCCCCAGGAAGTCAGCTCCTATAATTCACCCCTCCACTTT
.	TRBJ2-7	TRBV5-6	17	TRBD2	CASSWIDLAGGPLEQYF	TGTGCCAGCAGCTGGATCGATTTAGCGGGAGGGCCTTTGGAGCAGTACTTC
.	TRBJ2-5	TRBV11-2	14	TRBD1	CASSSDRGWETQYF	TGTGCCAGCAGCTCGGACAGGGGATGGGAGACCCAGTACTTC
.	TRBJ2-1	TRBV18	15	.	CASAWAGVSYNEQFF	TGTGCCAGTGCCTGGGCAGGGGTCTCCTACAATGAGCAGTTCTTC
.	TRBJ2-5	TRBV7-3	13	.	CASSKSTAETQYF	TGTGCCAGCAGCAAGTCTACCGCAGAGACCCAGTACTTC
.	TRBJ2-7	TRBV21-1	12	.	CASSPQANEQYF	TGTGCCAGCAGCCCCCAAGCCAACGAGCAGTACTTC
.	TRBJ2-1	TRBV2	13	.	CASGGAIWNEQFF	TGTGCCAGCGGGGGGGCGATATGGAATGAGCAGTTCTTC
.	TRBJ1-6	TRBV9	14	.	CASGDLREASPLHF	TGTGCCAGTGGAGACCTCCGGGAGGCTTCACCCCTCCACTTT
.	TRBJ1-5	TRBV7-8	14	.	CASSTQTGNQPQHF	TGTGCCAGCAGCACCCAAACAGGGAATCAGCCCCAGCATTTT
.	TRBJ2-1	TRBV11-2	12	TRBD2	CASSLGLAGVFF	TGTGCCAGCAGCTTAGGACTAGCGGGAGTTTTCTTC
.	TRBJ1-2	TRBV25-1	16	.	CASSDTTVRELYGYTF	TGTGCCAGCAGTGATACGACAGTCCGGGAGCTCTATGGCTACACCTTC
once	TRBJ2-7	TRBV11-2	13	.	CASSRDSLGEQYF	TGTGCCAGCAGCCGGGACTCCCTCGGCGAGCAGTACTTC
.	TRBJ1-2	TRBV18	18	TRBD1	CASSSTQGQGGANYGYTF	TGTGCCAGCTCTTCCACCCAGGGACAGGGAGGAGCTAACTATGGCTACACCTTC
.	TRBJ1-5	TRBV12-5	15	.	CASGLGLWGDQPQHF	TGTGCTAGTGGTTTGGGATTATGGGGGGATCAGCCCCAGCATTTT
.	TRBJ1-2	TRBV7-9	16	.	CASSLATVQVSYGYTF	TGTGCCAGCAGCTTAGCAACGGTCCAGGTATCCTATGGCTACACCTTC
.	TRBJ1-2	TRBV11-1	14	TRBD1	CASSFFGTGYGYTF	TGTGCCAGCAGCTTTTTTGGGACAGGGTATGGCTACACCTTC
.	TRBJ2-4	TRBV7-9	12	TRBD2	CASSFGTSIQYF	TGTGCCAGCAGCTTCGGGACTAGCATTCAGTACTTC
few	TRBJ1-1	TRBV30	14	.	CAWSVTPQNTEAFF	TGTGCCTGGAGTGTAACACCACAGAACACTGAAGCTTTCTTT
few	TRBJ1-1	TRBV7-3	15	TRBD1	CASSLGGQGGTEAFF	TGTGCCAGCAGCTTAGGAGGACAGGGAGGCACTGAAGCTTTCTTT
once	TRBJ1-6	TRBV18	13	.	CASSPSTLSPLHF	TGTGCCAGCTCACCTTCGACACTTTCACCCCTCCACTTT
.	TRBJ1-5	TRBV2	11	.	CASSYNRDQHF	TGTGCCAGCAGTTATAACAGAGACCAGCATTTT
.	TRBJ2-3	TRBV5-4	16	TRBD2	CASSTGTSLGTDTQYF	TGTGCCAGCAGCACCGGGACTAGCCTAGGCACAGATACGCAGTATTTT
.	TRBJ2-1	TRBV18	12	.	CASSPPGNEQFF	TGTGCCAGCTCACCCCCAGGGAATGAGCAGTTCTTC
.	TRBJ1-1	TRBV7-2	14	.	CASSLASGATEAFF	TGTGCCAGCAGCTTAGCTTCTGGGGCCACTGAAGCTTTCTTT
.	TRBJ2-3	TRBV28	15	TRBD2	CASSLLAGGGDTQYF	TGTGCCAGCAGTTTACTGGCGGGAGGCGGGGATACGCAGTATTTT
.	TRBJ2-5	TRBV7-3	14	TRBD2	CASSFSGGSETQYF	TGTGCCAGCAGCTTCTCGGGGGGTTCGGAGACCCAGTACTTC
.	TRBJ2-5	TRBV5-1	12	TRBD1	CASRRDRGTQYF	TGCGCCAGCCGCCGGGACAGGGGGACCCAGTACTTC
medium-sized	TRBJ1-1	TRBV6-4	15	TRBD1	CASSGVEAGGTEAFF	TGTGCCAGCAGTGGGGTTGAGGCAGGGGGCACTGAAGCTTTCTTT
.	TRBJ2-2	TRBV19	17	TRBD2	CASSIRAGGPDTGELFF	TGTGCCAGTAGTATAAGGGCGGGGGGGCCAGATACCGGGGAGCTGTTTTTT
.	TRBJ2-7	TRBV30	14	TRBD2	CAWKRGPGLYEQYF	TGTGCCTGGAAGCGGGGACCGGGCCTCTACGAGCAGTACTTC
.	TRBJ2-1	TRBV5-1	13	TRBD1	CASSSTGGNEQFF	TGCGCCAGCAGCTCGACAGGGGGCAATGAGCAGTTCTTC
.	TRBJ2-2	TRBV7-2	14	TRBD2	CASRGTSDTGELFF	TGTGCCAGCAGAGGGACTAGCGACACCGGGGAGCTGTTTTTT
few	TRBJ2-7	TRBV6-5	15	TRBD2	CASSYSGGSGYEQYF	TGTGCCAGCAGTTACTCGGGCGGGAGTGGCTACGAGCAGTACTTC
.	TRBJ1-4	TRBV12-5	17	TRBD1	CASRIQGAVESNEKLFF	TGTGCTAGTAGAATACAGGGGGCGGTGGAATCTAATGAAAAACTGTTTTTT
once	TRBJ1-1	TRBV29-1	13	.	CSATRSMSTEAFF	TGCAGCGCCACCCGATCTATGAGCACTGAAGCTTTCTTT
.	TRBJ2-7	TRBV6-5	14	TRBD2	CASSYRTSGVEQYF	TGTGCCAGCAGTTACCGGACTAGCGGGGTCGAGCAGTACTTC
once	TRBJ2-7	TRBV6-5	15	TRBD2	CASRAGLSGSYEQYF	TGTGCCAGCAGAGCTGGCCTTAGCGGGAGTTACGAGCAGTACTTC
.	TRBJ2-1	TRBV2	13	TRBD1	CASLRDRRNEQFF	TGTGCCAGCCTCCGGGACAGGAGGAATGAGCAGTTCTTC